This entry features one T cell receptor beta chain sequence. TCRdb's copy holds only in-frame clones and misses some; the assay was immunoSEQ multiplex PCR. This table holds roughly 29,000 clones, 80% to 95% found once. These data are taken from a study of T cell clonotyping in hematopoietic cell transplantation. The V end lost 5 bases, the J end lost 5 bases, and 10 bases lay between the germline ends. The length of the CDR3 is 14 residues. Looked up from germline, CDR1 is KGHSH and CDR2 is LQKENI. The receptor comes from a female patient aged 45-65 years who had an allogeneic stem cell transplant from a related donor, so the T cells may come from the graft donor. Some clones in this sample may be carry-over from other donors' samples. The specimen was PBMCs, collected 100 days after allogeneic stem cell transplant. This chain connects TRBV18 to TRBJ1-6; the D gene is possibly TRBD1 (5 bases). The CDR3 loop reads CASSALGDNSPLHF. CDR3 sequence (DNA): TGTGCCAGCTCAGCCTTGGGGGATAATTCACCCCTCCACTTT.